Below are 17 T cell receptor beta chains sequenced from a single sample in a study of OX40 agonist ivuxolimab in advanced cancers. The protocol was immunoSEQ multiplex PCR, while the TCRdb copy is restricted to in-frame clones and leaves out a portion. The table has some 80,000 clones, around 92% seen once. Sequences were derived from CD4+ or CD8+ T cells sorted from blood, sampled in a trial of the OX40 agonist ivuxolimab. The receptors shown here come from an adult with an advanced solid tumor such as melanoma, head and neck, liver or kidney cancer.

The gene calls are TRBV9 and TRBJ1-4; 7 bases match TRBD1. CDR1 and CDR2 (germline): SGDLS, YYNGEE. The CDR3 sequence is 17 residues long. Unmatched junction bases numbered 7, after V lost 1 base and J lost 1 base. The CDR3 reads CASSVQGQVGTNEKLFF. DNA of the CDR3: TGTGCCAGCAGCGTACAAGGACAGGTGGGAACTAATGAAAAACTGTTTTTT.

CDR3 protein: CASTRRDGGELFF. In DNA form, the CDR3 reads TGTGCCAGCACCCGCAGGGATGGCGGGGAGCTGTTTTTT. This sequence joins TRBV7-8 and TRBJ2-2; D is possibly TRBD1 (5 bases). V was cut by 7 bases and J by 7 bases, with 13 bases left in between. The CDR3 is made up of 13 amino acids. Germline lookup yields CDR1 SGHVS and CDR2 FQNEAQ.

This rearrangement joins TRBV7-9 to TRBJ1-4, with no clear D. The V gene's germline CDR1 is SEHNR and CDR2 FQNEAQ (reference sequence). The V end was cut by 8 bases, the J end by 6 bases, with 16 bases between. CDR3 length: 14 residues. The CDR3 DNA follows: TGTGCCAGCGCATCCGGCCTCGAGCATGAAAAACTGTTTTTT. Encoded protein: CASASGLEHEKLFF.

This clone was detected once. Other DNA sequences within the sample encode an identical CDR3. The chain recombines TRBV19 with TRBJ1-1, with 8 bases aligning to TRBD1. Per germline, CDR1 LNHDA and CDR2 SQIVND (reference sequence). The J segment lost 1 base and the V segment lost 5 bases, leaving 3 bases of the junction unmatched. The CDR3 totals 14 residues. The CDR3 DNA sequence: TGTGCCAGTAGTGTTGGACAGGGGAACACTGAAGCTTTCTTT. Translation gives CASSVGQGNTEAFF.

The chain links TRBV6-4 to TRBJ2-3; D not resolved. Per the germline V gene, CDR1 is MRHNA and CDR2 is SNTAGT. This CDR3 has 11 residues. V lost 6 bases, J lost 7 bases, and 8 bases lay in between. CDR3 sequence reads: CASRTGYTQYF. CDR3 DNA sequence: TGTGCCAGCAGGACTGGGTATACGCAGTATTTT.

This clone came up once. At one end the junction does not follow the germline gene, possibly because of a read error. The chain is built from TRBV7-7 and TRBJ2-2, with 9 bases lining up with TRBD2. The CDR3 spans 15 residues. Looked up from germline, CDR1 is SSHAT and CDR2 is FNYEAQ (reference sequence). The CDR3 DNA is TGTGCTAGCAGCTTAGCGGGACTAGCTGGCGGGGAGCTGTTTTTT. Protein: CASSLAGLAGGELFF.

The chain uses TRBV27 and TRBJ2-1, with 13 bases identical to TRBD2. CDR3 size: 15 residues. V was clipped by 2 bases and J by 7 bases; unmatched bases: 2. Germline V gene lookup returns CDR1 MNHEY and CDR2 SMNVEV (reference sequence). The CDR3 spells CASSLGTSGVNEQFF. CDR3 DNA: TGTGCCAGCAGTTTAGGGACTAGCGGGGTTAATGAGCAGTTCTTC.

The chain links TRBV20-1 to TRBJ2-7; TRBD1 might be the D (6 bases). From germline, CDR1 is DFQATT and CDR2 SNEGSKA (reference sequence). The CDR3 extends over 11 amino acids. Trimming took 6 bases from V and 6 from J, leaving 12 bases between them. CDR3 coding DNA: TGCAGTGCCACCACAGGGATCGAGCAGTACTTC. Encoded protein: CSATTGIEQYF.

This clone has just one count. The V gene is TRBV7-9, the J gene TRBJ2-2; TRBD2 matches at 15 bases. J was trimmed by 4 bases and V by 4 bases; bases with no gene match: 7. Germline loops: CDR1 SEHNR, CDR2 FQNEAQ (reference sequence). The CDR3 runs to 18 residues. The CDR3: CASSSRTSGGAVTGELFF. The CDR3 DNA reads as TGTGCCAGCAGCTCACGGACTAGCGGGGGGGCGGTCACCGGGGAGCTGTTTTTT.

CDR3 DNA sequence: TGTGCCAGCAGCCTCTCCGGCGGGGGACCAAGAGAAGCCCAGTACTTC. Its translation is CASSLSGGGPREAQYF. The chain is built from TRBV13 and TRBJ2-5; 7 nucleotides align to TRBD2. The CDR3 covers 16 residues. CDR1 PRHDT and CDR2 FYEKMQ come from the germline V gene (reference sequence). V lost 5 bases to trimming and J lost 9 bases; unmatched junction nucleotides: 18.

The chain recombines TRBV5-6 with TRBJ1-1; D might be TRBD1 (5 bases). Trimming took off 6 bases at V and 0 bases at J, with 15 bases between the two ends. The CDR3 sequence is 15 residues long. Germline CDR1 reads SGHDT; CDR2 reads YYEEEE. The CDR3 region has the DNA TGTGCCAGCACCTTAAAGGGGTGGGTGAACACTGAAGCTTTCTTT. Its translation: CASTLKGWVNTEAFF.

The chain carries TRBV14 and TRBJ2-2; 9 bases agree with TRBD1. Germline V lookup: CDR1 SGHDN, CDR2 FVKESK. The CDR3 is made up of 15 amino acids. V shed 5 bases, J shed 3 bases, and the junction held 4 bases outside the gene matches. In DNA, the CDR3 is TGTGCCAGCAGCTTTCGACAGGGGGACACCGGGGAGCTGTTTTTT. This codes for CASSFRQGDTGELFF.

In this sample, this clone turned up once. The chain carries TRBV15 and TRBJ1-1; D is unresolved. V was cut by 6 bases and J by 0 bases, with 5 bases left in between. The CDR3 totals 12 residues. Per the germline V gene, CDR1 is LNHNV and CDR2 is YYDKDF (reference sequence). The CDR3 sequence: CATRGLNTEAFF. The CDR3 DNA sequence: TGTGCCACCAGGGGATTGAACACTGAAGCTTTCTTT. Full variable domain (missing parts from reference TRBV15 and TRBJ1-1): DAMVIQNPRYQVTQFGKPVTLSCSQTLNHNVMYWYQQKSSQAPKLLFHYYDKDFNNEADTPDNFQSRRPNTSFCFLDIRSPGLGDTAMYLCATRGLNTEAFFGQGTRLTVV.

The V call is TRBV5-4, the J call TRBJ2-7, with D maybe TRBD2 (5 bases). V was cut by 4 bases and J by 3 bases, with 17 bases left in between. There are 15 residues in the CDR3. Germline V CDR1 and CDR2: SGHNT, YYREEE (reference sequence). CDR3 region: CASSRIGAGNYEQYF. Here the CDR3 DNA reads TGTGCCAGCAGCAGGATAGGTGCCGGGAACTACGAGCAGTACTTC.

The gene calls are TRBV27 and TRBJ2-7; TRBD1 is a possible D gene (8 bases). Germline CDR1 and CDR2: MNHEY and SMNVEV (reference sequence). The CDR3 has 14 amino acids. The V gene lost 5 bases and the J gene lost 4 bases, with 15 bases spanning the gap. The CDR3 reads CASSLQGEGYEQYF. The CDR3 coding sequence is TGTGCCAGCAGTCTACAGGGGGAGGGGTACGAGCAGTACTTC.

The rearrangement uses TRBV2 and TRBJ2-3; 9 bases agree with TRBD1. This CDR3 is built from 15 residues. With 9 bases clipped from V and 4 bases from J, the junction kept 11 bases outside the gene matches. In germline, CDR1 is SNHLY, CDR2 FYNNEI. The CDR3 DNA sequence: TGTGCCAGAACGGGTATGACAGGGGGAGCAGATACGCAGTATTTT. Protein product: CARTGMTGGADTQYF.

The chain is built from TRBV10-3 and TRBJ2-7; TRBD1 agrees at 8 bases. The length of the CDR3 is 11 residues. Trimming at V came to 9 bases and at J to 6 bases, leaving 4 bases not matched to a gene. CDR1 and CDR2 from the germline V gene are ENHRY and SYGVKD. The CDR3 loop is CAMGTGREQYF. Written as DNA, the CDR3 is TGTGCCATGGGGACAGGTCGCGAGCAGTACTTC.